The clone carrying this T cell receptor beta chain was seen a single time. The data originate from a study of blood T cell repertoires in COVID-19. Study details: Collection of acute and convalescent COVID-19 samples took place in the United States, Italy and Spain. Sources were T cells, B-cell-depleted T cells, or PBMCs; the material itself was cDNA or gDNA.

This CDR3 is built from 17 residues. Germline CDR1 reads SGHTA; CDR2 reads FQGTGA. The junction had 13 bases not matched to a gene; V was cut back by 5 bases and J by 5 bases. In the original processing: Cell counts per sample came from amplifying reference gene primers. Produced via immunoSEQ multiplex PCR; TCRdb's table is partial and in-frame only. The V and J calls and clone size were taken over from that table, and D and trimming were inferred from the DNA. Here the sample spans under 45,000 clones, 90% to 95% being singletons. This chain connects TRBV7-3 to TRBJ2-3; TRBD2 matches 10 bases. Material for sequencing was peripheral blood. This sequence was found in a man aged 55 to 69 with active or convalescent COVID-19. CDR3 coding DNA: TGTGCCAGCAGCATTCCAGGACTAGCGGTGGAGGGAGATACGCAGTATTTT. Residues: CASSIPGLAVEGDTQYF.